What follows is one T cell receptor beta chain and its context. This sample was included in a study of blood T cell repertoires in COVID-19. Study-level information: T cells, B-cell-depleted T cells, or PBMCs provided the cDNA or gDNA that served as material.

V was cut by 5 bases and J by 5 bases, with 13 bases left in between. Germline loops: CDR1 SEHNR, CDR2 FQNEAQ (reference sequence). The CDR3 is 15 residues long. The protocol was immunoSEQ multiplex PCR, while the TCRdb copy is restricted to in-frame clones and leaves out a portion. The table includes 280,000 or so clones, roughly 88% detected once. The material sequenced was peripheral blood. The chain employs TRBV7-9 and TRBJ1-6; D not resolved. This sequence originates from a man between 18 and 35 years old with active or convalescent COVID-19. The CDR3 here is CASSPRTADNSPLHF. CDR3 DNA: TGTGCCAGCAGCCCAAGGACTGCTGATAATTCACCCCTCCACTTT.